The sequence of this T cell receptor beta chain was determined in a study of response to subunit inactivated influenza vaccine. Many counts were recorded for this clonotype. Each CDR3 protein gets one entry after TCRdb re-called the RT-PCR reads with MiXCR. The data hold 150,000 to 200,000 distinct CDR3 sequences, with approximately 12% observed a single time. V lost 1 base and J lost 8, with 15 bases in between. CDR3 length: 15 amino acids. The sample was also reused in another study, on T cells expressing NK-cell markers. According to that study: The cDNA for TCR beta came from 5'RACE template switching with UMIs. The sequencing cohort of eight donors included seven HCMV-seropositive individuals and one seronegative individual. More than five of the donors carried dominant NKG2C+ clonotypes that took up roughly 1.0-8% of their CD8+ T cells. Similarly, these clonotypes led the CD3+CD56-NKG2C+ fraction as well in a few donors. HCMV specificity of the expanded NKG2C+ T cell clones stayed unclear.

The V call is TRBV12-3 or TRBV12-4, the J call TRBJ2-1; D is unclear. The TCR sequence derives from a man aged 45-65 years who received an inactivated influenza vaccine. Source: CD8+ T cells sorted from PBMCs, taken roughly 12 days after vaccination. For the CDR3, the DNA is TGTGCCAGCAGTTTAGAAGGCAGGATTAAGGATGAGCAGTTCTTC. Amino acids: CASSLEGRIKDEQFF.